The entry below gives a single T cell receptor beta chain sequence along with its context. The sample comes from a study of shared clonotypes between healthy human individuals. The germline V gene encodes CDR1 MDHEN and CDR2 SYDVKM. This CDR3 is built from 15 residues. With 6 bases clipped from V and 7 bases from J, the junction kept 7 bases outside the gene matches. Deep-level assay runs were performed. Ten immunoSEQ deep assay plates served to sequence unsorted PBMC DNA. Sequenced by immunoSEQ multiplex PCR; TCRdb stores in-frame clones only, minus some. This table has nearly 500,000 clones, 75% to 85% appearing once. Genomic DNA came from around 84 million PBMCs in unsorted samples.

The chain employs TRBV28 and TRBJ2-5; TRBD2 matches at 14 bases. Sequenced sample: PBMCs. This TCR was sampled from a woman in her forties in good health. Some clones in this sample may be carry-over from other donors' samples. The chain's CDR3 is CASSTGLAGDGTQYF. The CDR3 coding sequence is TGTGCCAGCAGCACGGGACTAGCGGGAGACGGGACCCAGTACTTC.